This TCR beta chain was found in a study of cytomegalovirus exposure and HLA in healthy donors. The overall study: Ancestry clustering placed roughly four fifths of approximately 420 genotyped donors in the Caucasian-associated cluster.

Findings and caveats of the study: A missense DCLRE1C variant was associated with V- and J-gene trimming of TCR beta chains in a later analysis, and an independent cohort replicated the association. In a later analysis, HLA-associated TCR beta chains were more clonally expanded than equally common others.

Notes on this clone: Its antigen is still unknown.

Researchers ran the PCR with 60 Vbeta and 13 Jbeta primers. Data came from immunoSEQ multiplex PCR; TCRdb stores just in-frame clones and leaves some out. The repertoire holds 200,000 to 250,000 clones, with 82% as singletons. Samples came from healthy bone marrow donors. This receptor was obtained from a middle-aged woman in good health and CMV-seronegative. The sample consisted of PBMCs.

The CDR3 loop reads CASMGQGGLQPQHF. For the CDR3, the DNA is TGTGCCAGTATGGGGCAGGGTGGCCTTCAGCCCCAGCATTTT. The rearrangement uses TRBV19 and TRBJ1-5; TRBD1 is a possible D gene (5 bases). There are 14 residues in the CDR3. Trimming pared 7 bases from V and 6 bases from J, leaving 16 bases between. Germline V CDR1 and CDR2: LNHDA, SQIVND (reference sequence).